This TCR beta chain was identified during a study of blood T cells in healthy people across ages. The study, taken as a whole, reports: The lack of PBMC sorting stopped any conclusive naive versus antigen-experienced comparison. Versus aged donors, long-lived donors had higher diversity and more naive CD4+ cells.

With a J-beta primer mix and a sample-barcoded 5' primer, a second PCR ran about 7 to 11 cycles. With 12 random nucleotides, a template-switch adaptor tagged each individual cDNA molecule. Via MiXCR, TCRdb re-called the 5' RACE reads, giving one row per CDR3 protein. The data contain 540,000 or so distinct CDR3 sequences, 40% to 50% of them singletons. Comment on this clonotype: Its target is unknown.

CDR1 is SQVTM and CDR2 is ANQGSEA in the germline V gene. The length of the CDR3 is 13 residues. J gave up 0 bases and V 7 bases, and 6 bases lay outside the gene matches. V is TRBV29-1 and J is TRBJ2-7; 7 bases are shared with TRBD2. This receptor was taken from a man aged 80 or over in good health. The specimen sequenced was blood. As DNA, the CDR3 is TGCAGCGCCCAGGGAGGGAGCTCCTACGAGCAGTACTTC. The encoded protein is CSAQGGSSYEQYF.